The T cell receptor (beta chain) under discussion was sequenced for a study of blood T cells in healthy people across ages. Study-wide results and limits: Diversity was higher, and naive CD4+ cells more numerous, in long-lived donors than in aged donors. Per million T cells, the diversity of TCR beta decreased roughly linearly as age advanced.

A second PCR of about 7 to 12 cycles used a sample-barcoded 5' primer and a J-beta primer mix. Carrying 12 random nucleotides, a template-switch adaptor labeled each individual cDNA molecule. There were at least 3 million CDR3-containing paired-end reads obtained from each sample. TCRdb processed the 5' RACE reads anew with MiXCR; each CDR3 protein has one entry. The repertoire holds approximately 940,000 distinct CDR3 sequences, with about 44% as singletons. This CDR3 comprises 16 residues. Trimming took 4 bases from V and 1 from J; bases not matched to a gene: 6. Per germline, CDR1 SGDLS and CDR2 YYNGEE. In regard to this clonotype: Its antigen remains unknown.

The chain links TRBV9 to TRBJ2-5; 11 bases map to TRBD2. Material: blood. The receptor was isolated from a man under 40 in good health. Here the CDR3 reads CASSRGTSGGQETQYF. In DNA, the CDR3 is TGTGCCAGCAGCCGAGGCACTAGCGGGGGCCAAGAGACCCAGTACTTC.